This TCR beta chain was found in a study of T cell responses to AZD1222 COVID-19 vaccine. Whole-study findings and limits: Unmutated variant regions are reportedly targeted by nearly half of spike-specific TCRs.

The table came from immunoSEQ multiplex PCR; TCRdb's copy has only in-frame clones and leaves some out. In the table there are around 150,000 clones, roughly 90% of which are singletons. In germline, CDR1 is SGHTA, CDR2 FQGNSA. The ends lost 1 base at V and 7 bases at J; junction bases unmatched: 4. The CDR3 runs 15 residues. Note on this clone: Its antigen is still unknown.

Sample: peripheral blood, taken 28 days after the second AZD1222 dose. The rearrangement uses TRBV7-2 and TRBJ2-1; 10 bases are shared with TRBD2. This receptor was taken from an adult who received the AZD1222 COVID-19 vaccine. The CDR3 region has the DNA TGTGCCAGCAGCTTAGGGGGACTAGCGTCGAATGAGCAGTTCTTC. Protein: CASSLGGLASNEQFF.